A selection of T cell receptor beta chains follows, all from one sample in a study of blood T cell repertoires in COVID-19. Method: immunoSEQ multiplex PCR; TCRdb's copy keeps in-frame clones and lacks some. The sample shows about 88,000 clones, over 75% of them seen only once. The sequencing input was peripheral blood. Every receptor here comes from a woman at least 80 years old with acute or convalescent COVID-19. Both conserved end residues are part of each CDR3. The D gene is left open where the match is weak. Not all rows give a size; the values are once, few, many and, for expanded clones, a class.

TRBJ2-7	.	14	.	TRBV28	CASSLSGSSYEQYF	TGTGCCAGCAGTTTATCAGGTAGCTCCTACGAGCAGTACTTC
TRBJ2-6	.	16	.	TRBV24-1	CATSGTTLSGANVLTF	TGTGCCACCAGTGGGACAACTCTCTCTGGGGCCAACGTCCTGACTTTC
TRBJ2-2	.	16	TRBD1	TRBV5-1	CASSIRTGGDTGELFF	TGCGCCAGCAGCATCAGGACAGGGGGGGACACCGGGGAGCTGTTTTTT
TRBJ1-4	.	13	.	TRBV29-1	CSVVGSGDEKLFF	TGCAGCGTTGTTGGGAGCGGGGATGAAAAACTGTTTTTT
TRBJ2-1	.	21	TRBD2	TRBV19	CASSPGGLATDLRTLYNEQFF	TGTGCCAGTAGCCCAGGTGGACTAGCGACCGATCTCCGGACCCTCTACAATGAGCAGTTCTTC
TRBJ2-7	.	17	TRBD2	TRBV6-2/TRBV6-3	CASSYSSAWTSGYEQYF	TGTGCCAGCAGTTACTCGAGCGCGTGGACTAGCGGATACGAGCAGTACTTC
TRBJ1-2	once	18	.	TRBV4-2	CASSQEVSHPNFNYGYTF	TGTGCCAGCAGCCAAGAGGTGTCACATCCAAATTTTAACTATGGCTACACCTTC
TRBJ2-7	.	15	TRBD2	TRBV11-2	CASSLERTSGYEQYF	TGTGCCAGCAGCTTAGAGCGGACTAGCGGATACGAGCAGTACTTC
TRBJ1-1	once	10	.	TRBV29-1	CSVGHREAFF	TGCAGCGTTGGCCACAGGGAAGCTTTCTTT
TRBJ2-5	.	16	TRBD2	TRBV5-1	CASSLRTSAVQETQYF	TGCGCCAGCAGCCTCCGGACTAGCGCCGTACAAGAGACCCAGTACTTC
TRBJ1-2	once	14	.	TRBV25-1	CASSEWGRNYGYTF	TGTGCCAGCAGTGAATGGGGGCGGAACTATGGCTACACCTTC
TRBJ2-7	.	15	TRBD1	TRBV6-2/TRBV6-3	CASSPLTGARDEQYF	TGTGCCAGCAGCCCCCTGACAGGGGCAAGAGACGAGCAGTACTTC
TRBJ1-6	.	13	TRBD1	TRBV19	CASSGQGSSPLHF	TGTGCCAGTAGTGGACAGGGGTCCTCACCCCTCCACTTT
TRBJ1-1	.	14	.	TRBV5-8	CASSPRQRNTEAFF	TGTGCCAGCAGCCCACGACAGCGGAACACTGAAGCTTTCTTT
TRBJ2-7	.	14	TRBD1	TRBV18	CASSLGTGSYEQYF	TGTGCCAGCTCACTAGGGACAGGGAGCTACGAGCAGTACTTC
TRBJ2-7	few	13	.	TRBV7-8	CASSFTSSYEQYF	TGTGCCAGCAGCTTCACTAGCTCCTACGAGCAGTACTTC
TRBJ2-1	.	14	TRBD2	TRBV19	CASSAGTSKNEQFF	TGTGCCAGTAGTGCCGGGACTAGCAAGAATGAGCAGTTCTTC
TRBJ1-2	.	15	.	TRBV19	CASSIGETSREGYTF	TGTGCCAGTAGTATAGGCGAAACCTCAAGGGAGGGCTACACCTTC
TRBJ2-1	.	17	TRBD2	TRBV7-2	CASSPGTSGISYNEQFF	TGTGCCAGCAGCCCAGGGACTAGCGGGATCTCCTACAATGAGCAGTTCTTC
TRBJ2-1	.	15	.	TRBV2	CASNNLNRAVNEQFF	TGTGCCAGCAATAATTTGAACAGGGCGGTAAATGAGCAGTTCTTC
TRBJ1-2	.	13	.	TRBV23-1	CASSQSRRGFNTF	TGCGCCAGCAGTCAATCGAGGAGGGGCTTCAACACCTTC
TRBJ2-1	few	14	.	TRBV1	CTSSQETIYNEQFF	TGCACCAGCAGCCAAGAGACTATCTACAATGAGCAGTTCTTC
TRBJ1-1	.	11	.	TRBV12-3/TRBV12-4	CASSPHIEAFF	TGTGCCAGCAGTCCCCACATTGAAGCTTTCTTT
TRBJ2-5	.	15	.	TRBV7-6	CASSLPTELQETQYF	TGTGCCAGCAGCTTACCAACGGAGCTCCAAGAGACCCAGTACTTC
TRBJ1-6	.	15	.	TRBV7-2	CASSSYSSYNSPLHF	TGTGCCAGCAGCTCATACAGCTCCTATAATTCACCCCTCCACTTT
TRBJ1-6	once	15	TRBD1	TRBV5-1	CASSATTGDNSPLHF	TGCGCCAGCAGCGCAACGACAGGGGATAATTCACCCCTCCACTTT
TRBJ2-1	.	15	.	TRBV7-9	CASSPQTSSYNEQFF	TGTGCCAGCAGCCCACAGACCAGCTCCTACAATGAGCAGTTCTTC
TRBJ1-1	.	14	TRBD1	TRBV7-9	CASSPGTGGTEAFF	TGTGCCAGCAGCCCCGGGACAGGTGGAACTGAAGCTTTCTTT
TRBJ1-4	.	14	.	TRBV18	CASSPQGLNEKLFF	TGTGCCAGCTCACCCCAGGGTCTTAATGAAAAACTGTTTTTT
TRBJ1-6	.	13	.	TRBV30	CAWSGQANSPLHF	TGTGCCTGGAGTGGGCAGGCTAATTCACCCCTCCACTTT
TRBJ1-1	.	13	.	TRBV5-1	CASSLFMNTEAFF	TGCGCCAGCAGCTTGTTTATGAACACTGAAGCTTTCTTT
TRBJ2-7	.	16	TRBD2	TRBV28	CASSPPGVAGPPGQYF	TGTGCCAGCAGTCCACCGGGGGTAGCGGGACCCCCGGGGCAGTACTTC
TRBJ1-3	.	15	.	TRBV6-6	CASSPRGGSGNTIYF	TGTGCCAGCAGCCCCCGGGGGGGCTCTGGAAACACCATATATTTT
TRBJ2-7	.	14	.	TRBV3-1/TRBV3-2	CASSRRLEAYEQYF	TGTGCCAGCAGCCGGCGGTTAGAGGCCTACGAGCAGTACTTC
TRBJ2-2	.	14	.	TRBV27	CASSYSGATGELFF	TGTGCCAGCAGTTACTCAGGGGCCACCGGGGAGCTGTTTTTT
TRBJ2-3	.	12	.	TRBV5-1	CASSSTSDTQYF	TGCGCCAGCAGCTCGACTTCAGATACGCAGTATTTT
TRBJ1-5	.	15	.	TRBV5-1	CASSLDGQNNQPQHF	TGCGCCAGCAGCTTGGATGGTCAGAACAATCAGCCCCAGCATTTT
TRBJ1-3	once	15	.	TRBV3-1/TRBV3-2	CASSFTGMTGNTIYF	TGTGCCAGCAGCTTTACAGGGATGACGGGAAACACCATATATTTT
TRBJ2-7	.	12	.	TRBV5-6	CASNGRGWEQYF	TGTGCCAGCAATGGCCGGGGTTGGGAGCAGTACTTC
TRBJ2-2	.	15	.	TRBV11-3	CASSLEQAGSGELFF	TGTGCCAGCAGCTTAGAACAGGCCGGATCAGGGGAGCTGTTTTTT